One and the same sample provided the 12 T cell receptor beta chains below, sequenced in a study of cytomegalovirus exposure and HLA in healthy donors. The PCR contained 60 Vbeta and 13 Jbeta primers. Profiled with immunoSEQ multiplex PCR; TCRdb holds only in-frame clones, not every one. The table records 95,000 to 150,000 clones, approximately 80% of them present only once. The sample comprised PBMCs. Receptors were obtained from a man aged 35 to 55 in good health and CMV-seronegative.

This chain connects TRBV10-3 to TRBJ1-3; a weak D match, TRBD1 (6 bases). The V end was cut by 0 bases, the J end by 4 bases, with 16 bases between. Germline V gives CDR1 ENHRY, CDR2 SYGVKD. The CDR3 runs to 17 residues. CDR3 region: CAISESIGRGAGNTIYF. CDR3 DNA sequence: TGTGCCATCAGTGAGTCGATCGGGCGGGGGGCAGGAAACACCATATATTTT.

The chain carries TRBV18 and TRBJ2-7; 8 bases are a match to TRBD1. The V and J ends lost 3 bases and 5 bases, in that order; junction bases with no gene match: 6. Germline assignment: CDR1 KGHSH and CDR2 LQKENI. The CDR3 has 14 amino acids. The CDR3 sequence is CASSPKQGVHEQYF. Written as DNA, the CDR3 is TGTGCCAGCTCACCGAAACAGGGGGTCCACGAGCAGTACTTC.

The V call is TRBV9, the J call TRBJ2-3, with 9 bases that match TRBD1. The V gene end was trimmed by 4 bases and the J gene end by 4 bases; junction bases not matched to a gene: 7. The CDR3 has 15 amino acids. The germline V gene encodes CDR1 SGDLS and CDR2 YYNGEE. Written as DNA, the CDR3 is TGTGCCAGCAGCCCAGAGGACAGGGGTTCAGATACGCAGTATTTT. It is translated as CASSPEDRGSDTQYF. Variable domain in full (rest from reference TRBV9 and TRBJ2-3): DSGVTQTPKHLITATGQRVTLRCSPRSGDLSVYWYQQSLDQGLQFLIQYYNGEERAKGNILERFSAQQFPDLHSELNLSSLELGDSALYFCASSPEDRGSDTQYFGPGTRLTVL.

The chain recombines TRBV10-3 with TRBJ1-3; D gene ambiguous. The CDR3 contains 17 residues. The germline V gene encodes CDR1 ENHRY and CDR2 SYGVKD. V dropped 5 bases and J dropped 2 bases, with 19 bases sitting between them. CDR3 amino acids: CAISPLLIGRAGNTIYF. CDR3 nucleotides: TGTGCCATCAGTCCCTTGTTGATCGGGAGGGCTGGAAACACCATATATTTT.

The chain has TRBV5-5 and TRBJ1-1; 7 positions match TRBD1. The trim removed 4 bases at V and 8 bases at J, leaving 2 bases unmatched. The CDR3 is 11 amino acids. CDR1 and CDR2 from the germline V gene are SGHKS and YYEKEE (reference sequence). This CDR3 is CASSPQGEAFF. CDR3 DNA sequence: TGTGCCAGCAGCCCACAGGGGGAAGCTTTCTTT.

The chain joins TRBV6-5 to TRBJ2-5, with D tentatively TRBD1 (6 bases). V was clipped by 0 bases and J by 5 bases, with 13 bases between them. CDR1 is MNHEY, CDR2 SVGAGI, per germline. The CDR3 sequence is 15 residues long. CDR3 region: CASSYSKQGFETQYF. The DNA of the CDR3 is TGTGCCAGCAGTTACTCGAAACAGGGATTTGAGACCCAGTACTTC.

The CDR3, as DNA: TGCGCCAGCAGCCAAGGGGGGCAACCGGGACAGGGTCTGTACGAGCAGTACTTC. Its protein is CASSQGGQPGQGLYEQYF. The V call is TRBV4-3, the J call TRBJ2-7; 9 bases match TRBD1. V lost 1 base to trimming and J lost 4 bases; unmatched junction nucleotides: 14. The CDR3 runs to 18 residues. Per germline, CDR1 LGHNA and CDR2 YSLEER.

This chain connects TRBV27 to TRBJ2-1; TRBD2 agrees at 7 bases. CDR1 and CDR2 from the germline V gene are MNHEY and SMNVEV (reference sequence). Unmatched junction bases numbered 14, after V lost 1 base and J lost 2 bases. This CDR3 has 19 residues. CDR3 nucleotides: TGTGCCAGCAGTTTATATCGGAGCAGGGCTAGCGGTACCTACAATGAGCAGTTCTTC. Translating gives CASSLYRSRASGTYNEQFF.

The V gene is TRBV4-3, the J gene TRBJ1-1, with 8 nucleotides matching TRBD1. J gave up 2 bases and V 0 bases, and 5 bases lay outside the gene matches. Per the germline V gene, CDR1 is LGHNA and CDR2 is YSLEER. This CDR3 region has 16 residues. CDR3 nucleotide sequence: TGCGCCAGCAGCCAAGACAGGGGGCCCTACAACACTGAAGCTTTCTTT. Its protein product is CASSQDRGPYNTEAFF.

This clone was seen a single time. The chain couples TRBV7-3 to TRBJ2-2, with 12 bases identical to TRBD1. V lost 6 bases and J lost 3; bases outside the gene matches: 2. This CDR3 region has 15 residues. Per the germline V gene, CDR1 is SGHTA and CDR2 is FQGTGA. CDR3 DNA sequence: TGTGCCAGCAGACGGGACAGGGGGCACACCGGGGAGCTGTTTTTT. Translating gives CASRRDRGHTGELFF. The full variable domain, with the rest looked up from reference TRBV7-3 and TRBJ2-2, is GAGVSQTPSNKVTEKGKYVELRCDPISGHTALYWYRQSLGQGPEFLIYFQGTGAADDSGLPNDRFFAVRPEGSVSTLKIQRTERGDSAVYLCASRRDRGHTGELFFGEGSRLTVL.

The gene calls are TRBV10-3 and TRBJ2-7; 8 nucleotides agree with TRBD1. This CDR3 is 15 amino acids long. CDR1 is ENHRY, CDR2 SYGVKD, per germline. The junction had 4 bases not matched to a gene; V was cut back by 0 bases and J by 3 bases. The CDR3, as DNA: TGTGCCATCAGTGAGTCCGCGGACAGGGTCTACGAGCAGTACTTC. Protein sequence: CAISESADRVYEQYF.

The genes are TRBV11-2 and TRBJ2-2; TRBD1 is a possible D gene (6 bases). In germline, CDR1 is SGHAT, CDR2 FQNNGV. This CDR3 spans 17 amino acids. Trimming shortened V by 2 bases and J by 1 base, and 14 bases separated the two germline ends. The CDR3 loop reads CASSLRGSGRNTGELFF. For the CDR3, the DNA is TGTGCCAGCAGCTTAAGGGGGAGCGGAAGGAACACCGGGGAGCTGTTTTTT.